Listed below are T cell receptor beta chains from one sample, sequenced in a study of CD8+ T cells in alopecia areata. This table comes from immunoSEQ multiplex PCR, and its TCRdb copy is limited to in-frame clones, with some not included. This sample yields roughly 250,000 clones, of which 60% are seen a single time; 0.75% to 0.95% belongs to the top ten. The sequenced sample was CD4+ T cells sorted from blood, obtained around week 54, from a patient treated with tofacitinib. The receptor source for this set is a human donor with alopecia areata. Both conserved end residues are part of each CDR3. The D gene is left open where the match is weak. The size field is filled for only some rows; it gives once, few, many or a size class.

>-|TRBJ1-5|TRBV29-1|-
TGCAGCGTTATACTCGACAGTTGGAGCAATCAGCCCCAGCATTTT
CSVILDSWSNQPQHF
>TRBD2|TRBJ2-5|TRBV10-3|-
TGTGCCATCAGTGACCAGCGGGGGGGTTCCCAGTACTTC
CAISDQRGGSQYF
>-|TRBJ1-2|TRBV25-1|-
TGTGCCAGCAGTGAAGGGGGTGGCTACACCTTC
CASSEGGGYTF
>TRBD2|TRBJ2-5|TRBV25-1|once
TGTGCCAGCAGTAGCGGGGGGGTTCAAAAGACCCAGTACTTC
CASSSGGVQKTQYF
>-|TRBJ2-7|TRBV7-6|-
TGTGCCAGCAGCTCAACGTCGGGGTTCTCCTACGAGCAGTACTTC
CASSSTSGFSYEQYF
>TRBD1|TRBJ2-2|TRBV19|few
TGTGCCAGTAGCCTACAGGGGGCAAACACCGGGGAGCTGTTTTTT
CASSLQGANTGELFF
>TRBD1|TRBJ2-7|TRBV30|-
TGTGCCTGGGAAGACAGGGGGAGCTACGAGCAGTACTTC
CAWEDRGSYEQYF
>TRBD1|TRBJ2-2|TRBV29-1|-
TGCAGTTACAGGGGTAACACCGGGGAGCTGTTTTTT
CSYRGNTGELFF
>-|TRBJ2-5|TRBV5-7|-
TGTGCCAGCAGCTCTGGCCAGCTGGCGGGCGAGACCCAGTACTTC
CASSSGQLAGETQYF
>-|TRBJ2-6|TRBV6-5|-
TGTGCCAGCAGTTACTCGGGTCCGGGGAACGTCCTGACTTTC
CASSYSGPGNVLTF
>-|TRBJ1-1|TRBV2|-
TGTGCCAGCAGTGTGTTCCGGCTGAACACTGAAGCTTTCTTT
CASSVFRLNTEAFF
>-|TRBJ2-2|TRBV9|-
TGTGCCAGCAGCGCCCGGACGGGAACCGGGGAGCTGTTTTTT
CASSARTGTGELFF
>-|TRBJ1-1|TRBV7-6|-
TGTGCCAGCAGCTTTATCCAGGGACGAGCTTTCTTT
CASSFIQGRAFF
>-|TRBJ1-1|TRBV7-2|-
TGTGCCAGCAGCGGACAGACTGAAGCTTTCTTT
CASSGQTEAFF
>-|TRBJ1-4|TRBV6-1|-
TGTGCCAGCTGTTTGACGGGCAGCTATGAAAAACTGTTTTTT
CASCLTGSYEKLFF
>-|TRBJ2-3|TRBV9|-
TGTGCCAGCAGCTCCCCTCCAGATACGCAGTATTTT
CASSSPPDTQYF
>-|TRBJ2-1|TRBV6-4|-
TGTGCCAGCAGTGACCAACAGGCTCCATCGGATGAGCAGTTCTTC
CASSDQQAPSDEQFF
>TRBD2|TRBJ2-2|TRBV7-9|-
TGTGCCCGCAGCGGGGGGACGAACACCGGGGAGCTGTTTTTT
CARSGGTNTGELFF
>-|TRBJ2-1|TRBV5-1|-
TGCGCCAGCAGCCCGGACCTAACCAAGAAGGGAGAGCAGTTCTTC
CASSPDLTKKGEQFF
>-|TRBJ2-3|TRBV25-1|once
TGTGCCAGCAGTGGTCACAGGGCAGATACGCAGTATTTT
CASSGHRADTQYF
>-|TRBJ1-2|TRBV15|-
TGTGCCACCAGCAGAGACAGGGCCCAGATGGACTACACCTTC
CATSRDRAQMDYTF
>TRBD1|TRBJ2-3|TRBV5-1|-
TGCGCCAGCAGCTGGGACAGGGGCACAGATACGCAGTATTTT
CASSWDRGTDTQYF
>-|TRBJ1-6|TRBV7-8|-
TGTGCCAGCAGCTTACTCGGGCAGGGGACGGGTAATTCACCCCTCCACTTT
CASSLLGQGTGNSPLHF
>-|TRBJ1-2|TRBV29-1|-
TGCAGCGTTGACGGTGGGGACTCGGGGGGCTACACCTTC
CSVDGGDSGGYTF
>-|TRBJ1-6|TRBV14|few
TGTGCCAGCAGCCAAGGAATTCATAATTCACCCCTCCACTTT
CASSQGIHNSPLHF
>-|TRBJ2-7|TRBV30|-
TGTGCCTGGAGTGTAGCCCGGGCCTACGAGCAGTACTTC
CAWSVARAYEQYF
>-|TRBJ1-2|TRBV9|few
TGTGCCAGCAGCGCTCGAGGAAGTGTCGGGGCCTATGGCTACACCTTC
CASSARGSVGAYGYTF
>-|TRBJ2-5|TRBV9|few
TGTGCCAGCAGCGTAGGTCCAAACCAAGAGACCCAGTACTTC
CASSVGPNQETQYF
>-|TRBJ1-1|TRBV30|few
TGTGCCTGGAGAAAGGGTGGGGACACTGAAGCTTTCTTT
CAWRKGGDTEAFF
>TRBD1|TRBJ1-5|TRBV4-1|-
TGCGCCAGCAGCCAAGGGCAGGGGGCAACGCAGCCCCAGCATTTT
CASSQGQGATQPQHF
>TRBD1|TRBJ1-2|TRBV30|few
TGTGCCTGGAGTCCCTGGACAGGCCTCGAGGATGGCTACACCTTC
CAWSPWTGLEDGYTF
>-|TRBJ1-2|TRBV11-2|-
TGTGCCAGCAGCTCCAACAGGGACTGGGGCTACACCTTC
CASSSNRDWGYTF
>-|TRBJ1-2|TRBV2|many
TGTGCCAGCAGCGATACAGCCGGCTATGGCTACACCTTC
CASSDTAGYGYTF
>-|TRBJ1-5|TRBV6-5|-
TGTGCCAGCAGAAGCGCTGATCAGCCCCAGCATTTT
CASRSADQPQHF
>-|TRBJ1-1|TRBV4-2|-
TGTGCCAGCAGCCAAAGTCCCGGGAGCACTGAAGCTTTCTTT
CASSQSPGSTEAFF
>-|TRBJ1-4|TRBV27|-
TGTGCCAGCAGTTCCCCCCAGGCTTGGGGGGAAAAACTGTTTTTT
CASSSPQAWGEKLFF
>-|TRBJ2-5|TRBV4-1|-
TGCGCCAGCAGCCAAGTCTTCTCAGAGACCCAGTACTTC
CASSQVFSETQYF
>-|TRBJ2-3|TRBV25-1|-
TGTGCCAGCTGGGGAGACTCGGGTACGTCGGGTACGCAGTATTTT
CASWGDSGTSGTQYF
>TRBD2|TRBJ2-1|TRBV19|-
TGTGCCAGTAGTATTCCTAGCGGGGGGAGGAATGAGCAGTTCTTC
CASSIPSGGRNEQFF
>TRBD1|TRBJ1-6|TRBV25-1|-
TGTGCCAGTCATGATACAGGGGATTCACCCCTCCACTTT
CASHDTGDSPLHF
>-|TRBJ1-1|TRBV14|-
TGTGCCAGCAGCCAAGACCAGGACATGAACACTGAAGCTTTCTTT
CASSQDQDMNTEAFF
>-|TRBJ1-6|TRBV7-8|few
TGTGCCAGCAGCTTAGCCGGTACCCCATTCACCCTCCACTTT
CASSLAGTPFTLHF